The source of this T cell receptor (beta chain) is a study of read filtering for tumor transcriptome and immune sequencing. Study summary: IR-seq gave about 4.05 to 11 million TCR reads per sample; RNA-seq gave roughly 75 to 1,400.

Study results and caveats: This fraction held mixed bone marrow immune cells after CD138-negative sorting.

In this sample, this clonotype turned up many times. The antigen is undetermined. This library used 300 to 450 ng RNA and molecular barcoded adaptors spanning alpha/delta and beta/gamma chains. TCRdb used MiXCR to reprocess the reads, holding one entry per CDR3 protein. The sample lists tens of thousands of distinct CDR3 sequences, 20% to 25% occurring once. This TCR derives from a donor at least 40 years old with multiple myeloma. The specimen sequenced was a population of CD138-negative cells sorted from bone marrow.

The chain's CDR3 is CASRGLAGHTDTQYF. CDR3 DNA: TGTGCCAGCAGAGGACTAGCGGGCCACACAGATACGCAGTATTTT. The chain employs TRBV12-3 or TRBV12-4 and TRBJ2-3, with TRBD2 matching over 11 bases. Trimming cost V 6 bases and J 2 bases; bases outside gene matches: 4. The CDR3 is 15 residues long.